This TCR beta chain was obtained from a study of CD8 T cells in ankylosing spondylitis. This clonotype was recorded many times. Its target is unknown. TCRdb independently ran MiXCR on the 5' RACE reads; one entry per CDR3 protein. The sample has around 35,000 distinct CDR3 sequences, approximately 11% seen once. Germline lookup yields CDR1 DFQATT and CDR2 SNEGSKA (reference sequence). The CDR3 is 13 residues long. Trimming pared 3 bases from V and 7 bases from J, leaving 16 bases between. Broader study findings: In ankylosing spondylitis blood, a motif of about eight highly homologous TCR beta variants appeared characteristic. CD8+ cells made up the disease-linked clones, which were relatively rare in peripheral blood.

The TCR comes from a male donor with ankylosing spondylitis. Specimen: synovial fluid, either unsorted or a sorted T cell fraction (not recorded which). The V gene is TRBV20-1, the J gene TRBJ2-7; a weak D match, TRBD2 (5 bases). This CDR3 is CSASGGRRREQYF. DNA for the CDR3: TGCAGTGCTAGTGGTGGGAGAAGGAGGGAGCAGTACTTC.